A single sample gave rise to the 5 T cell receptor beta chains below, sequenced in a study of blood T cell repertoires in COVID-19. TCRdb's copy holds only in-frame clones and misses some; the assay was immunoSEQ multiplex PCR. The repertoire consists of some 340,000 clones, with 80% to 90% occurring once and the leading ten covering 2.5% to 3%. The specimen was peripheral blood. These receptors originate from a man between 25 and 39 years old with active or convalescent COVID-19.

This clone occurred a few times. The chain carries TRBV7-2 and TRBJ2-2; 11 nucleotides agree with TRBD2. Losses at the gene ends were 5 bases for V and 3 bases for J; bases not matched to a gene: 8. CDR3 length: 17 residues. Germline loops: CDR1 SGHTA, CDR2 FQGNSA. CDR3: CASSPLAGGPDTGELFF. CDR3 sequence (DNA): TGTGCCAGCAGCCCGTTAGCGGGGGGGCCGGACACCGGGGAGCTGTTTTTT.

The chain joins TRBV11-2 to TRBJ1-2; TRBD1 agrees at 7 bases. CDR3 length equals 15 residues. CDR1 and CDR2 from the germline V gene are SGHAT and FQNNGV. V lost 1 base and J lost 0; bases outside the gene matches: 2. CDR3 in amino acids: CASSLGDRANYGYTF. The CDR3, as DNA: TGTGCCAGCAGCTTAGGGGACAGAGCTAACTATGGCTACACCTTC.

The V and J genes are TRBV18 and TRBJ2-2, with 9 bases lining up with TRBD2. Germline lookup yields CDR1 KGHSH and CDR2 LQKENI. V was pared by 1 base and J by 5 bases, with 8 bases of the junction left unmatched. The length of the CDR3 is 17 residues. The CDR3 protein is CASSPQPSAGGTGELFF. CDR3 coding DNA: TGTGCCAGCTCACCACAACCGTCTGCGGGAGGGACCGGGGAGCTGTTTTTT.

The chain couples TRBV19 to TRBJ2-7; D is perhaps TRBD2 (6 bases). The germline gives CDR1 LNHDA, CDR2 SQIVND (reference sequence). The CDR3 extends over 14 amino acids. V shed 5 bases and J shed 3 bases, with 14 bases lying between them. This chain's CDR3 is CASSAGGALYEQYF. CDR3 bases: TGTGCCAGTAGTGCAGGAGGGGCGCTCTACGAGCAGTACTTC.

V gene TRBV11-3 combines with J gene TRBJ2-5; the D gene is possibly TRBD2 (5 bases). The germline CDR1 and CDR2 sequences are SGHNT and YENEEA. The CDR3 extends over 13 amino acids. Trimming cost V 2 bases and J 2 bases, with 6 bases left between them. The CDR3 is CASSLREQETQYF. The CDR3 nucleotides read TGTGCCAGCAGCTTACGGGAACAAGAGACCCAGTACTTC.